Reported below is one T cell receptor (beta chain). J lost 0 bases, V lost 5 bases, and 15 bases had no gene match. The CDR3 runs to 19 residues. Germline V gene data show CDR1 as LNHDA and CDR2 as SQIVND (reference sequence). This sample is drawn from a study of blood T cell repertoires in COVID-19. Here immunoSEQ multiplex PCR was the method, and the copy in TCRdb shows in-frame clones only, minus some. The repertoire consists of nearly 350,000 clones, with about 90% occurring once and the leading ten covering 1%. This receptor was identified in a woman aged 25 to 39 who had recovered from COVID-19. Input material: PBMCs or T cells enriched from blood (not recorded which). The chain has TRBV19 and TRBJ2-3; the match to TRBD2 covers 9 bases. CDR3 in amino acids: CASSLQARLAADSTDTQYF. The CDR3 coding sequence is TGTGCCAGTAGTCTTCAAGCCCGACTAGCGGCGGATAGCACAGATACGCAGTATTTT.